Below, 27 T cell receptor beta chains from the same sample are listed, as sequenced in a study of CD8+ T cells in alopecia areata. Extracted RNA was reverse transcribed, and the resulting cDNA served as sequencing template. Assay: immunoSEQ multiplex PCR; the TCRdb copy retains only in-frame clones and omits some. The table includes about 150,000 clones, under 60% detected once. Sequencing used CD4+ T cells sorted from blood, obtained at week 0. These receptor sequences come from a human donor with alopecia areata.

This chain joins TRBV30 and TRBJ2-7, with TRBD1 identical over 12 bases. The CDR3 runs 15 residues. J lost 6 bases, V lost 2 bases, and 8 bases had no gene match. Per the germline V gene, CDR1 is GTSNPN and CDR2 is SVGIG (reference sequence). DNA of the CDR3: TGTGCCTGGAGTCCGACCGGGACAGGGGGCCTCGAGCAGTACTTC. Translated: CAWSPTGTGGLEQYF.

This clone came up once. The genes are TRBV5-1 and TRBJ1-4; 9 bases are shared with TRBD1. The CDR3 loop spans 18 amino acids. V lost 5 bases, J lost 4 bases, and 15 bases stayed unmatched. The germline V gene encodes CDR1 SGHRS and CDR2 YFSETQ. CDR3 sequence: CASSQTGQGPSVNEKLFF. CDR3 nucleotide sequence: TGCGCCAGCAGTCAAACGGGACAGGGCCCCTCGGTTAATGAAAAACTGTTTTTT.

This clone came up once. The rearrangement links TRBV7-2 to TRBJ2-5, with 7 bases matching TRBD1. Germline V gene sequence: CDR1 SGHTA, CDR2 FQGNSA. The CDR3 contains 15 residues. Losses at the gene ends were 7 bases for V and 1 base for J; bases not matched to a gene: 9. The CDR3 is CASTSKGGIQETQYF. The CDR3 DNA follows: TGTGCCAGCACTTCAAAAGGGGGCATCCAAGAGACCCAGTACTTC.

This clone has only one observation. The rearrangement links TRBV9 to TRBJ2-1; D may be TRBD2 (5 bases). The CDR3 is 17 amino acids. Germline assignment: CDR1 SGDLS and CDR2 YYNGEE. The V end was cut by 1 base, the J end by 8 bases, with 22 bases between. The CDR3 nucleotides are TGTGCCAGCAGCGTAACACCCCTACCGTTGACTACGGATGAGCAGTTCTTC. This encodes CASSVTPLPLTTDEQFF.

V and J are TRBV30 and TRBJ1-4; weak D call: TRBD1 (6 bases). The V end was cut by 7 bases, the J end by 5 bases, with 20 bases between. This CDR3 comprises 15 residues. Germline V gene sequence: CDR1 GTSNPN, CDR2 SVGIG (reference sequence). CDR3 nucleotide sequence: TGTGCCTCTACGTTTCCCCCTAGGGGGAATGAAAAACTGTTTTTT. This translates into CASTFPPRGNEKLFF.

This rearrangement joins TRBV9 to TRBJ1-2; TRBD1 matches 10 bases. V lost 4 bases and J lost 4; bases outside the gene matches: 4. Germline V gene data show CDR1 as SGDLS and CDR2 as YYNGEE. The CDR3 loop spans 14 amino acids. This CDR3 is CASSTRTGGYGYTF. The CDR3 coding sequence is TGTGCCAGCAGCACACGGACAGGGGGCTATGGCTACACCTTC.

There are a few counts of this clone. The V gene is TRBV7-9, the J gene TRBJ1-2, with 10 positions matching TRBD1. The CDR3 is made up of 14 amino acids. Trimming removed 5 bases from V and 7 bases from J; junction bases left unmatched: 7. CDR1 and CDR2 (germline): SEHNR, FQNEAQ (reference sequence). The CDR3 sequence is CASSLRQGASGYTF. CDR3 DNA: TGTGCCAGCAGCCTCCGACAGGGGGCGTCTGGCTACACCTTC.

This clone was counted only a few times. The chain employs TRBV18 and TRBJ2-7; 7 bases line up with TRBD1. The junction had 6 bases not matched to a gene; V was cut back by 6 bases and J by 4 bases. The CDR3 sequence is 13 residues long. Germline loops: CDR1 KGHSH, CDR2 LQKENI. The CDR3 bases are TGTGCCAGCTCGTCACAGGGGCGGTACGAGCAGTACTTC. Amino acid sequence: CASSSQGRYEQYF.

The chain uses TRBV2 and TRBJ2-5, with a tentative D call TRBD1 (6 bases). V lost 10 bases to trimming and J lost 2 bases, with 17 bases between them. Looked up from germline, CDR1 is SNHLY and CDR2 is FYNNEI. This CDR3 contains 14 residues. The CDR3 DNA reads TGTGCCACCACCCCGACAGGACCACAAGAGACCCAGTACTTC. Protein product: CATTPTGPQETQYF.

The chain recombines TRBV29-1 with TRBJ1-2; 9 bases fit TRBD1. V lost 5 bases, J lost 7 bases, and 8 bases stayed unmatched. Germline CDR1 is SQVTM and CDR2 is ANQGSEA. The CDR3 length is 13 residues. CDR3 loop: CSVKTGGFAGYTF. CDR3 in DNA: TGCAGCGTTAAGACAGGGGGTTTCGCTGGCTACACCTTC.

This clone was picked up many times. This chain connects TRBV7-2 to TRBJ2-7, with D possibly matching TRBD1 (7 bases). Germline CDR1 is SGHTA and CDR2 is FQGNSA. This CDR3 has 14 amino acids. V was trimmed by 4 bases and J by 6 bases, leaving 16 bases between them. The CDR3 is CASSSQGRRGEQYF. The CDR3 DNA sequence: TGTGCCAGCAGCTCACAGGGGAGGAGGGGCGAGCAGTACTTC.

The chain employs TRBV9 and TRBJ2-7; 8 bases are shared with TRBD1. Germline CDR1 is SGDLS and CDR2 is YYNGEE. After removal of 8 bases from V and 0 bases from J, the junction contained 4 bases not matched to a gene. The CDR3 sequence is 13 residues long. The CDR3 protein is CASGTGPSYEQYF. In DNA, the CDR3 is TGTGCCAGTGGGACAGGACCCTCCTACGAGCAGTACTTC. The entire variable domain, with the rest obtained from reference TRBV9 and TRBJ2-7, is as follows: DSGVTQTPKHLITATGQRVTLRCSPRSGDLSVYWYQQSLDQGLQFLIQYYNGEERAKGNILERFSAQQFPDLHSELNLSSLELGDSALYFCASGTGPSYEQYFGPGTRLTVT.

The chain uses TRBV5-4 and TRBJ2-2, with D uncertain. Germline V gene data show CDR1 as SGHNT and CDR2 as YYREEE (reference sequence). With 3 bases removed from V and 4 bases from J, the gap between germline ends came to 4 bases. There are 12 residues in the CDR3. The CDR3 DNA reads as TGTGCCAGCAGCTATGTCACCGGGGAGCTGTTTTTT. It translates to CASSYVTGELFF.

This chain uses TRBV18 with TRBJ1-6, with D possibly being TRBD1 (5 bases). Trimming shortened V by 5 bases and J by 5 bases, and 10 bases separated the two germline ends. The CDR3 contains 14 residues. Looked up from germline, CDR1 is KGHSH and CDR2 is LQKENI. The CDR3 spells CASSEGQDNSPLHF. The DNA of the CDR3 is TGTGCCAGCTCAGAGGGGCAGGATAATTCACCCCTCCACTTT. Full variable domain (remainder filled in from reference TRBV18 and TRBJ1-6): NAGVMQNPRHLVRRRGQEARLRCSPMKGHSHVYWYRQLPEEGLKFMVYLQKENIIDESGMPKERFSAEFPKEGPSILRIQQVVRGDSAAYFCASSEGQDNSPLHFGNGTRLTVT.

The J gene is TRBJ1-4, the V gene TRBV30; D call uncertain. V dropped 4 bases and J dropped 2 bases, with 8 bases sitting between them. The length of the CDR3 is 13 residues. Germline loops: CDR1 GTSNPN, CDR2 SVGIG (reference sequence). The DNA for the CDR3 is TGTGCCTGGAATTGGGTTACTAATGAAAAACTGTTTTTT. Amino acids: CAWNWVTNEKLFF.

Concerning this clone: The germline gene is not matched at one end of the junction; a read error may be the cause. J is TRBJ2-4 and V is TRBV4-3, with 10 bases matching TRBD2. Germline values: CDR1 LGHNA, CDR2 YSLEER. The CDR3 runs 13 residues. The CDR3 sequence: CASSQEIAGGLNF. The CDR3 DNA is TGCGCCAGCAGCCAAGAAATAGCGGGGGGATTGAACTTC.

There are a few counts of this clone. The chain links TRBV19 to TRBJ2-3; maybe TRBD2 (6 bases). The germline gives CDR1 LNHDA, CDR2 SQIVND (reference sequence). Trimming stripped 4 bases from V and 2 bases from J, with 16 bases between. The CDR3 is 16 residues long. The CDR3 DNA reads TGTGCCAGTAGTACGCCAAACGGCGGGGTCACAGATACGCAGTATTTT. This sequence encodes CASSTPNGGVTDTQYF.

CDR3 region: CSARGNYEQYF. The CDR3 DNA sequence: TGCAGTGCTAGAGGAAACTACGAGCAGTACTTC. The chain links TRBV20-1 to TRBJ2-7; D is unclear. The CDR3 consists of 11 residues. V lost 1 base, J lost 3 bases, and 4 bases lay in between. CDR1 is DFQATT, CDR2 SNEGSKA, per germline (reference sequence).

The rearrangement uses TRBV5-4 and TRBJ2-5; 8 positions match TRBD2. In germline, CDR1 is SGHNT, CDR2 YYREEE (reference sequence). V trimming: 3 bases; J trimming: 3 bases; junction bases outside the gene matches: 10. This CDR3 comprises 16 residues. This CDR3 reads CASSSEGERGKETQYF. CDR3 DNA sequence: TGTGCCAGCAGCTCCGAAGGCGAGCGGGGGAAAGAGACCCAGTACTTC. The whole variable domain, remainder taken from reference TRBV5-4 and TRBJ2-5, is ETGVTQSPTHLIKTRGQQVTLRCSSQSGHNTVSWYQQALGQGPQFIFQYYREEENGRGNFPPRFSGLQFPNYSSELNVNALELDDSALYLCASSSEGERGKETQYFGPGTRLLVL.

The chain couples TRBV4-3 to TRBJ2-2; the match to TRBD2 covers 7 bases. V lost 10 bases, J lost 0 bases, and 5 bases stayed unmatched. Germline V gives CDR1 LGHNA, CDR2 YSLEER. CDR3 length: 14 amino acids. CDR3: CATSSGANTGELFF. In nucleotides, the CDR3 is TGCGCCACCTCCAGCGGGGCGAACACCGGGGAGCTGTTTTTT.

This chain connects TRBV10-3 to TRBJ2-1; the match to TRBD2 covers 13 bases. The V segment lost 3 bases and the J segment 5 bases; nucleotides outside the gene matches: 7. The CDR3 length is 17 residues. Germline V gene data show CDR1 as ENHRY and CDR2 as SYGVKD. CDR3 nucleotides: TGTGCCATCAGTGACGCGTTTGGACTAGCGGGGGACAATGAGCAGTTCTTC. As protein: CAISDAFGLAGDNEQFF.

The J gene is TRBJ1-2, the V gene TRBV10-3, with 9 bases identical to TRBD1. The germline V gene encodes CDR1 ENHRY and CDR2 SYGVKD. Trimming at V came to 0 bases and at J to 6 bases, leaving 2 bases not matched to a gene. This CDR3 region has 14 residues. The CDR3 bases are TGTGCCATCAGTGAGTCACAGGGGGCTGATGGCTACACCTTC. Its translation: CAISESQGADGYTF.

The rearrangement links TRBV5-1 to TRBJ2-3; perhaps TRBD2 as D (6 bases). This CDR3 is built from 16 residues. The V end lost 3 bases, the J end lost 0 bases, and 14 bases lay between the germline ends. The germline CDR1 and CDR2 sequences are SGHRS and YFSETQ. The CDR3 bases are TGCGCCAGCAGCTCTGAGGGGAGGTCTAGCACAGATACGCAGTATTTT. It specifies CASSSEGRSSTDTQYF.

In this sample, this clone turned up once. V gene TRBV7-2 combines with J gene TRBJ2-1; TRBD2 agrees at 7 bases. Germline values: CDR1 SGHTA, CDR2 FQGNSA. This CDR3 region has 15 residues. With 1 base clipped from V and 6 bases from J, the junction kept 6 bases outside the gene matches. The CDR3 DNA follows: TGTGCCAGCAGCTTAGTGGGAGCGGGGAGCAATGAGCAGTTCTTC. It translates to CASSLVGAGSNEQFF.

The chain combines TRBV2 with TRBJ2-5; 8 bases match TRBD1. This CDR3 comprises 13 residues. With V trimmed by 6 bases and J by 5 bases, 5 bases remained unmatched. The germline gives CDR1 SNHLY, CDR2 FYNNEI. The CDR3 reads CASSQGAGETQYF. Written as DNA, the CDR3 is TGTGCCAGCAGCCAGGGGGCTGGGGAGACCCAGTACTTC.

J is TRBJ1-1 and V is TRBV29-1; no clear D gene. The CDR3 length is 12 residues. The germline CDR1 and CDR2 sequences are SQVTM and ANQGSEA. Trimming removed 6 bases at V and 1 base at J, with 9 bases between. DNA for the CDR3: TGCAGCGTCGGGTGTGCGAACACTGAAGCTTTCTTT. Amino acids: CSVGCANTEAFF.

This sequence joins TRBV4-3 and TRBJ2-6; D call uncertain. Trimming cost V 6 bases and J 2 bases, with 5 bases left between them. The germline CDR1 and CDR2 sequences are LGHNA and YSLEER. The CDR3 is 13 amino acids. The chain's CDR3 is CASSLAGANVLTF. DNA for the CDR3: TGCGCCAGCAGTCTCGCTGGGGCCAACGTCCTGACTTTC.